This T cell receptor (beta chain) came from a study of beta chain features in type 1 diabetes. The investigators reverse transcribed all of the isolated RNA, so they sequenced expressed TCRB transcripts. TCRdb's table, derived via immunoSEQ multiplex PCR, lists solely in-frame clones and lacks some. Altogether some 150,000 clones are present, 11% being singletons, with the ten largest covering approximately 2%. The CDR3 is made up of 14 amino acids. The germline gives CDR1 SGHTA, CDR2 FQGNSA. Deletions cut 0 bases from V and 4 bases from J, with 9 bases between. This TCR came from a man aged 18 to 29 in good health. The sequencing sample was made of central memory CD4+ T cells from blood. The genes are TRBV7-2 and TRBJ1-2; D ambiguous. The CDR3 reads CASSLAKGGYGYTF. Written as DNA, the CDR3 is TGTGCCAGCAGCTTAGCGAAGGGAGGCTATGGCTACACCTTC.